This TCR beta chain stems from a study of spatial heterogeneity in lung cancer. Time point described: sample taken at primary tumor resection. No cells were sorted before sequencing. The whole RNA sequenced was extracted from tumor, nontumor lung or frozen PBMC. There are many counts of this clonotype. Trimming left V 5 bases short and J 0 bases short, with 17 bases between. CDR1 and CDR2 (germline): SGHTA, FQGTGA. The CDR3 runs to 16 residues. In TCRdb, the 5' RACE reads were re-called with MiXCR into one record per CDR3 protein. Found here are 25,000 to 30,000 distinct CDR3 sequences, 10% to 15% of them singletons; the top ten hold about 26%.

This receptor was obtained from a female donor with early-stage non-small cell lung cancer. V usage is TRBV7-3 and J usage is TRBJ2-7; a weak D match, TRBD2 (7 bases). The input for sequencing was PBMCs, taken at surgery. CDR3 DNA: TGTGCCAGCAGCAGATCTCCGGGGGGCAGCTCCTACGAGCAGTACTTC. This codes for CASSRSPGGSSYEQYF. The entire variable domain, with the rest obtained from reference TRBV7-3 and TRBJ2-7, is as follows: GAGVSQTPSNKVTEKGKYVELRCDPISGHTALYWYRQSLGQGPEFLIYFQGTGAADDSGLPNDRFFAVRPEGSVSTLKIQRTERGDSAVYLCASSRSPGGSSYEQYFGPGTRLTVT.